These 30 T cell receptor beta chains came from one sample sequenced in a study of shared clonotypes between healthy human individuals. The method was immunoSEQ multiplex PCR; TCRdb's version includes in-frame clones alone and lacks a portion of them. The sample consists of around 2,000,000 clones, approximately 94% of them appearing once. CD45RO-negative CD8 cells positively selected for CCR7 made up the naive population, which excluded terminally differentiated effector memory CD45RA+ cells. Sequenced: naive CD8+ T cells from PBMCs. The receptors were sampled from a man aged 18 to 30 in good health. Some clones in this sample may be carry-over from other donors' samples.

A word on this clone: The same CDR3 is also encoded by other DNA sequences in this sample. CDR3: CASSSGGNTEAFF. The CDR3 DNA follows: TGTGCCAGCAGCTCAGGGGGTAACACTGAAGCTTTCTTT. This sequence joins TRBV7-9 and TRBJ1-1, with 7 bases fitting TRBD1. The CDR3 has 13 residues. After removal of 4 bases from V and 2 bases from J, the junction contained 1 base not matched to a gene. Germline-derived CDR1 and CDR2 are SEHNR and FQNEAQ (reference sequence).

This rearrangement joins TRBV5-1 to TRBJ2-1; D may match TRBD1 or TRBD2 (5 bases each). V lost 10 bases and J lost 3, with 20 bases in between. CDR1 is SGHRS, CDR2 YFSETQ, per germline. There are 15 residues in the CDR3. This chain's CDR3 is CASHEAVGLYNEQFF. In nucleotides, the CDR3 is TGCGCCTCCCATGAAGCGGTGGGGCTCTACAATGAGCAGTTCTTC. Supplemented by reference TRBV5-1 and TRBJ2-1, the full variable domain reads KAGVTQTPRYLIKTRGQQVTLSCSPISGHRSVSWYQQTPGQGLQFLFEYFSETQRNKGNFPGRFSGRQFSNSRSEMNVSTLELGDSALYLCASHEAVGLYNEQFFGPGTRLTVL.

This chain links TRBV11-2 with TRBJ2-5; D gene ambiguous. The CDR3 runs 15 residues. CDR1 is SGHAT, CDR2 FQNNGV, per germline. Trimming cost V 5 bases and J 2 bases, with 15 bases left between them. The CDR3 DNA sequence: TGTGCCAGCAGCCGAACAGCCACTGAACAAGAGACCCAGTACTTC. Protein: CASSRTATEQETQYF.

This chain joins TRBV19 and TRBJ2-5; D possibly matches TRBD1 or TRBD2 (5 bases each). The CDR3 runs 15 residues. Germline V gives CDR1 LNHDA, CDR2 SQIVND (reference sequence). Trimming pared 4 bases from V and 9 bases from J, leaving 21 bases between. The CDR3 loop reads CASSTGTTLWGAQYF. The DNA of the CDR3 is TGTGCCAGTAGTACCGGGACCACCCTTTGGGGAGCCCAGTACTTC.

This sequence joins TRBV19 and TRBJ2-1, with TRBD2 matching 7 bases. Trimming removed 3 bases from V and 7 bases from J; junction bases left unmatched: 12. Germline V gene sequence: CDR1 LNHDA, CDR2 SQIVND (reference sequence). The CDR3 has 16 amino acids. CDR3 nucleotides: TGTGCCAGTAGTATTGTTGGCGCGGGAGCAATAAATGAGCAGTTCTTC. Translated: CASSIVGAGAINEQFF.

The CDR3 bases are TGTGCCAGCAGTCCTGACGGATCCCCCTACGAGCAGTACTTC. It specifies CASSPDGSPYEQYF. The V and J genes are TRBV28 and TRBJ2-7; no clear D. Germline CDR1 reads MDHEN; CDR2 reads SYDVKM. V was trimmed by 5 bases and J by 2 bases, leaving 13 bases between them. This CDR3 is 14 amino acids long.

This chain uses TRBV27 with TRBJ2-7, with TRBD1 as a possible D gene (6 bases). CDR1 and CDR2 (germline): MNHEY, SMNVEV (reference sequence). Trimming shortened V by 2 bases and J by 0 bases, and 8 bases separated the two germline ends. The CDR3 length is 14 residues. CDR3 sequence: CASSLNRDSYEQYF. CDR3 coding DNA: TGTGCCAGCAGTTTAAACAGGGACTCCTACGAGCAGTACTTC.

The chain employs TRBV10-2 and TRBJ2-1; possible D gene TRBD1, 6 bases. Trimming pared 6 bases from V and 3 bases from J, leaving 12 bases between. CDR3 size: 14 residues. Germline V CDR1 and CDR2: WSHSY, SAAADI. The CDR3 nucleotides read TGCGCCAGCAGGAGGACAGAACGCTACAATGAGCAGTTCTTC. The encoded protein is CASRRTERYNEQFF.

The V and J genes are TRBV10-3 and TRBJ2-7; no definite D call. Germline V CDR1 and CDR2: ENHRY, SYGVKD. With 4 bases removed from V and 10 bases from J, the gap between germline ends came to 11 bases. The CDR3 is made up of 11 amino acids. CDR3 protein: CAISGQDGQYF. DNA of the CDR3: TGTGCCATCAGTGGGCAAGACGGCCAGTACTTC.

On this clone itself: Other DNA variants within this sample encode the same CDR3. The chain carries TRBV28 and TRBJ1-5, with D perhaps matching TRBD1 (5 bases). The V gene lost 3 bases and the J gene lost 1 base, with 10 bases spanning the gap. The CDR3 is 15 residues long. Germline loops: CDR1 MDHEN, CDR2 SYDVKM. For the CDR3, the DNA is TGTGCCAGCAGTTTGAGGCGGGGGAGCAATCAGCCCCAGCATTTT. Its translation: CASSLRRGSNQPQHF. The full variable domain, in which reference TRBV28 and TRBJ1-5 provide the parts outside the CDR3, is DVKVTQSSRYLVKRTGEKVFLECVQDMDHENMFWYRQDPGLGLRLIYFSYDVKMKEKGDIPEGYSVSREKKERFSLILESASTNQTSMYLCASSLRRGSNQPQHFGDGTRLSIL.

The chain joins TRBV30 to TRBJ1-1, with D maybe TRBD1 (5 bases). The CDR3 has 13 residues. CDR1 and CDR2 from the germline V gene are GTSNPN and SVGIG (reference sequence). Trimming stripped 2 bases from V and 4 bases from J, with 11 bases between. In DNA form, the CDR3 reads TGTGCCTGGAGTTTTTCTGGGGCCACTGAAGCTTTCTTT. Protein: CAWSFSGATEAFF.

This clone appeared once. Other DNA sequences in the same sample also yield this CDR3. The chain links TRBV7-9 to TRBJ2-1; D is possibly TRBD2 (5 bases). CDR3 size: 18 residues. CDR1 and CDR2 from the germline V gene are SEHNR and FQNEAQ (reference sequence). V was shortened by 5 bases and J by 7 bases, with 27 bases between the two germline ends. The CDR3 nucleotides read TGTGCCAGCAGCACCTCCGTTCCGGGCAACCGGGGTTGGAATGAGCAGTTCTTC. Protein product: CASSTSVPGNRGWNEQFF. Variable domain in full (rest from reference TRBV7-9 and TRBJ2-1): DTGVSQNPRHKITKRGQNVTFRCDPISEHNRLYWYRQTLGQGPEFLTYFQNEAQLEKSRLLSDRFSAERPKGSFSTLEIQRTEQGDSAMYLCASSTSVPGNRGWNEQFFGPGTRLTVL.

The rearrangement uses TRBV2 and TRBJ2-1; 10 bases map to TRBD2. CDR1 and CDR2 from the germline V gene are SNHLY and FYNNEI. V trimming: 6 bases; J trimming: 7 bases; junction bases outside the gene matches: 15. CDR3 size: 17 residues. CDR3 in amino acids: CASRGASGSAVSNEQFF. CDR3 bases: TGTGCCAGCAGGGGGGCTAGCGGGAGCGCTGTGTCGAATGAGCAGTTCTTC.

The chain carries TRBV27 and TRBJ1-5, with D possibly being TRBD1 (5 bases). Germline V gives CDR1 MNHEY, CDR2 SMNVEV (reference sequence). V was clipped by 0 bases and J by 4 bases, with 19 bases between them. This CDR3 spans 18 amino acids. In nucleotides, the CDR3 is TGTGCCAGCAGTTTATCAGGGACGGCCGACACAGTAAATCAGCCCCAGCATTTT. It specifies CASSLSGTADTVNQPQHF.

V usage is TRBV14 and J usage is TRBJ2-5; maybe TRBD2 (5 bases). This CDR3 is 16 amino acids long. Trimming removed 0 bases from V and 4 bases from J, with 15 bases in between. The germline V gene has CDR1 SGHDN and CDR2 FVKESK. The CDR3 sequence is CASSQDVGGLRETQYF. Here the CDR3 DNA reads TGTGCCAGCAGCCAAGATGTTGGAGGACTGAGAGAGACCCAGTACTTC.

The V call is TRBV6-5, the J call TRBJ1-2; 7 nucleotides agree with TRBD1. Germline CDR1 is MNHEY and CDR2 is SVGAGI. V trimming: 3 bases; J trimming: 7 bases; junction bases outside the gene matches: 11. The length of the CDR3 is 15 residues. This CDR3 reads CASSYFQGGWGGYTF. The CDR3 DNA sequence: TGTGCCAGCAGTTATTTTCAAGGGGGCTGGGGTGGCTACACCTTC.

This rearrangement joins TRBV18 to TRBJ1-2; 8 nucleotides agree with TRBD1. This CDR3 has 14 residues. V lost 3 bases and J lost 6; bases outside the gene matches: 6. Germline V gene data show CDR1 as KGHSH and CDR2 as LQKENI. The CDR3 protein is CASSPLDRGDGYTF. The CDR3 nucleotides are TGTGCCAGCTCACCCCTCGACAGGGGCGATGGCTACACCTTC.

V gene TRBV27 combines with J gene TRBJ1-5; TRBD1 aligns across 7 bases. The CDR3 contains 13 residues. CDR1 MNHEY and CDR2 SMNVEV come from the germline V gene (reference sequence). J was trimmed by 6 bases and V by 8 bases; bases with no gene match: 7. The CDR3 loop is CASADRVGQPQHF. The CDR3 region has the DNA TGTGCCAGCGCCGACAGGGTGGGTCAGCCCCAGCATTTT.

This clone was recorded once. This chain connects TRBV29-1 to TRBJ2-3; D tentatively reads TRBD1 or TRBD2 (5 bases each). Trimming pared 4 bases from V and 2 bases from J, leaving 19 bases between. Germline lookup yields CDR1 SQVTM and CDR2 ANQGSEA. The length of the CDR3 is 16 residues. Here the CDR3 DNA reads TGCAGCGTTGTGGCTTTCGGGGACCATGACACAGATACGCAGTATTTT. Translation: CSVVAFGDHDTDTQYF.

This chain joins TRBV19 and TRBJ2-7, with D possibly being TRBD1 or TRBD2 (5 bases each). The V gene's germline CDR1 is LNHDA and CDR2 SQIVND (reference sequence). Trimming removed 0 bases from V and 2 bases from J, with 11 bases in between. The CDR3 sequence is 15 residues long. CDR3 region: CASSIDRDGPYEQYF. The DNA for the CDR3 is TGTGCCAGTAGTATAGACCGGGACGGCCCCTACGAGCAGTACTTC.

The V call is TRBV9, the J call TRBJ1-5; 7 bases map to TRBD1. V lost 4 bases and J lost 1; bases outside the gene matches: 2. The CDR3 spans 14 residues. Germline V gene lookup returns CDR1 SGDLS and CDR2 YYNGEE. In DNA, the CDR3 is TGTGCCAGCAGCCAGGGGGACAGCAATCAGCCCCAGCATTTT. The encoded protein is CASSQGDSNQPQHF.

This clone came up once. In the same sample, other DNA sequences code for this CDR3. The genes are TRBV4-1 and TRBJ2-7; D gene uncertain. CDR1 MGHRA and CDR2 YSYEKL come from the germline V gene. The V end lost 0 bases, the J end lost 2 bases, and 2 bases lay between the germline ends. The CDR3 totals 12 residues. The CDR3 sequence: CASSQDTYEQYF. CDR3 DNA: TGCGCCAGCAGCCAAGATACCTACGAGCAGTACTTC.

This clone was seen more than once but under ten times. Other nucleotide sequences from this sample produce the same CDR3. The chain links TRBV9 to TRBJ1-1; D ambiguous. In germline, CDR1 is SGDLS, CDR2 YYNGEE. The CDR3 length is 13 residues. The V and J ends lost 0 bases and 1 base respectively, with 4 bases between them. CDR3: CASSVGKNTEAFF. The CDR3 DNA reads TGTGCCAGCAGCGTAGGAAAGAACACTGAAGCTTTCTTT. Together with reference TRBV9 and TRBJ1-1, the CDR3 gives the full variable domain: DSGVTQTPKHLITATGQRVTLRCSPRSGDLSVYWYQQSLDQGLQFLIQYYNGEERAKGNILERFSAQQFPDLHSELNLSSLELGDSALYFCASSVGKNTEAFFGQGTRLTVV.

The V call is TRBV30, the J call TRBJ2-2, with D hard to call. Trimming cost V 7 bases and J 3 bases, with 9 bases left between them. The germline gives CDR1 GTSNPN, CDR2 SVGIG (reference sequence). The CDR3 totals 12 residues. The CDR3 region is CASDQDTGELFF. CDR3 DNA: TGTGCCTCAGACCAGGACACCGGGGAGCTGTTTTTT.

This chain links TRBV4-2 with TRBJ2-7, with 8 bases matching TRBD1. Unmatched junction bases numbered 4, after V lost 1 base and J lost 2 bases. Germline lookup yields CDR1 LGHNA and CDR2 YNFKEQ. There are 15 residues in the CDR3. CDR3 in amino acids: CASSQGGQGPYEQYF. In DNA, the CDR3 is TGTGCCAGCAGCCAAGGAGGACAGGGCCCCTACGAGCAGTACTTC.

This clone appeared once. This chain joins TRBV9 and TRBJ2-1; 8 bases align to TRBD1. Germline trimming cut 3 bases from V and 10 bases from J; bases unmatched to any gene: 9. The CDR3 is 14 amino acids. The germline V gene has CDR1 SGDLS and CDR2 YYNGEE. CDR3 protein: CASSAGTGAREQFF. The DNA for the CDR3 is TGTGCCAGCAGCGCAGGGACAGGCGCGCGAGAGCAGTTCTTC.

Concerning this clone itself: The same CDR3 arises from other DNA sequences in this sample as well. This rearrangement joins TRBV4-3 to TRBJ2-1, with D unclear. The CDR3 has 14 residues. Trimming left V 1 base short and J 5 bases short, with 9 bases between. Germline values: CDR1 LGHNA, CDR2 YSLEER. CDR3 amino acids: CASSQVGLDNEQFF. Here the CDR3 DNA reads TGCGCCAGCAGCCAAGTTGGGCTAGACAATGAGCAGTTCTTC.

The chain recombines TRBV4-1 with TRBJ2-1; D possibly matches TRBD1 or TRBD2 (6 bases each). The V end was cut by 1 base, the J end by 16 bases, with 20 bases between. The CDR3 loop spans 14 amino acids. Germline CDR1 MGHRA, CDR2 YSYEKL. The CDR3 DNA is TGCGCCAGCAGCCAAGTTCCCGGGTCCCCGGGGGCCTTCTTC. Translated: CASSQVPGSPGAFF.

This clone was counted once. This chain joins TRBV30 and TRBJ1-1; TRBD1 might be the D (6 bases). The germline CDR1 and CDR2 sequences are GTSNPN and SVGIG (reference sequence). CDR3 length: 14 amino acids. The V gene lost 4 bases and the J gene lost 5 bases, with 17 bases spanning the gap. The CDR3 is CAWNENRVGTEAFF. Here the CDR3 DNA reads TGTGCCTGGAATGAAAACAGGGTGGGAACTGAAGCTTTCTTT.

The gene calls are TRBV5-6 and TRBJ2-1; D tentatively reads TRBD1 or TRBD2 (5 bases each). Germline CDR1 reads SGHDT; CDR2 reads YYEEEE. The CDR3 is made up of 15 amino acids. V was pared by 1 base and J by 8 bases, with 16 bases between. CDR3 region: CASSLSRAGSDEQFF. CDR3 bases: TGTGCCAGCAGCTTGTCCAGGGCGGGTAGCGATGAGCAGTTCTTC. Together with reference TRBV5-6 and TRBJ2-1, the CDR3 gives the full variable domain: DAGVTQSPTHLIKTRGQQVTLRCSPKSGHDTVSWYQQALGQGPQFIFQYYEEEERQRGNFPDRFSGHQFPNYSSELNVNALLLGDSALYLCASSLSRAGSDEQFFGPGTRLTVL.